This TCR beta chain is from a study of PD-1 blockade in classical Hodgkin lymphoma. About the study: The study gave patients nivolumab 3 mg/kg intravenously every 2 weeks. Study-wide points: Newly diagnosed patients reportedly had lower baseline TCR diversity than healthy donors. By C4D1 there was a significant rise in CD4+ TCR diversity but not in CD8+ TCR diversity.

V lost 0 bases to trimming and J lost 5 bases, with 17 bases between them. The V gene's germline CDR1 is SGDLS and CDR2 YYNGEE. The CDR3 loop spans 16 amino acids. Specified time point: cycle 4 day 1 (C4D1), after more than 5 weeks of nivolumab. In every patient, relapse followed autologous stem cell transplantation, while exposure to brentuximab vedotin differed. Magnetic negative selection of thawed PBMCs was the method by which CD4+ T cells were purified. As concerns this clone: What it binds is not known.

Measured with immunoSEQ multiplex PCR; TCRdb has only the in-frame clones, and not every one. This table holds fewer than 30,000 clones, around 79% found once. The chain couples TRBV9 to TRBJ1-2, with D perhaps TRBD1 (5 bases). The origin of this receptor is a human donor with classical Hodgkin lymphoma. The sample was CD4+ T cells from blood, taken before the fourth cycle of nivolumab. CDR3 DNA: TGTGCCAGCAGCGTAGGTTCGGCCAGGGTGGGTTATGGCTACACCTTC. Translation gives CASSVGSARVGYGYTF.